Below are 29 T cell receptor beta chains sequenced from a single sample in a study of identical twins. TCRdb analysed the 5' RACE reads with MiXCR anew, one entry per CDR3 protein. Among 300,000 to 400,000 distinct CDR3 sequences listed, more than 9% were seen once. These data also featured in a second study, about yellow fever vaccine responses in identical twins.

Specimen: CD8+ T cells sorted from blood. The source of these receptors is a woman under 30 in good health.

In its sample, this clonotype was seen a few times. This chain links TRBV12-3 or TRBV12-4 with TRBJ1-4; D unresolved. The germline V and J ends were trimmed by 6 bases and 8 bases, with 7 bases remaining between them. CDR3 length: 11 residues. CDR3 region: CASSTREKLFF. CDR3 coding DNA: TGTGCCAGCAGCACGAGGGAAAAACTGTTTTTT.

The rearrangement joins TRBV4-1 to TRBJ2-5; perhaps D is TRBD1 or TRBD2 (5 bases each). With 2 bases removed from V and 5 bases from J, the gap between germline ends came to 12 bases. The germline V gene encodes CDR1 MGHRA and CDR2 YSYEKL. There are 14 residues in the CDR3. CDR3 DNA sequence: TGCGCCAGCAGCCAACGCAGGGAGTTCGAGACCCAGTACTTC. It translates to CASSQRREFETQYF.

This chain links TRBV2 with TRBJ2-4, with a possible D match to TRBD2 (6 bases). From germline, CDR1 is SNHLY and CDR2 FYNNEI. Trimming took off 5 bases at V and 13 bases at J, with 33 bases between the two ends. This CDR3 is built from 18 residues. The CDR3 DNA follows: TGTGCCAGCAGTTGGGCTACGAGCGGGCAGCTCTCGGGTATGGGCCAGTACTTC. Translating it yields CASSWATSGQLSGMGQYF.

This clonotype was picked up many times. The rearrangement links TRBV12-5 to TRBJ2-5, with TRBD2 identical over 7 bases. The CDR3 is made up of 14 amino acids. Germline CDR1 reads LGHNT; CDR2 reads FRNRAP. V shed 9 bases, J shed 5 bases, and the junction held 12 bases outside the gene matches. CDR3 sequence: CASENSGWAETQYF. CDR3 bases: TGTGCTAGCGAAAATAGCGGGTGGGCGGAGACCCAGTACTTC.

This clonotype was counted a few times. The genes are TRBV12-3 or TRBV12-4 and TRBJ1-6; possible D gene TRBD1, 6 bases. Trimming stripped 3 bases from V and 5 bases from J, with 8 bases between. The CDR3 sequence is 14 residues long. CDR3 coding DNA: TGTGCCAGCAGTTTTACAGGGAATAATTCACCCCTCCACTTT. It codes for CASSFTGNNSPLHF.

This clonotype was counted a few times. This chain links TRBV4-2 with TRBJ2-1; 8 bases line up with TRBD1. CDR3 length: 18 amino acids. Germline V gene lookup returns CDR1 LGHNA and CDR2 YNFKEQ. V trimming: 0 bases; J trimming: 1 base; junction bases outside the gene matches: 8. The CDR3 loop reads CASSQETGADYSYNEQFF. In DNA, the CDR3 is TGTGCCAGCAGCCAAGAGACAGGGGCTGACTATTCCTACAATGAGCAGTTCTTC.

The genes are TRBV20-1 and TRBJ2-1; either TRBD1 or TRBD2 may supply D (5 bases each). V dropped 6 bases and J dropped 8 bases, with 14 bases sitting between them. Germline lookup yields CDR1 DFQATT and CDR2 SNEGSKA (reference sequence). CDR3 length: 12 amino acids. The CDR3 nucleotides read TGCAGTGCCAGCGACGGGACCGATGAGCAGTTCTTC. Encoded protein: CSASDGTDEQFF.

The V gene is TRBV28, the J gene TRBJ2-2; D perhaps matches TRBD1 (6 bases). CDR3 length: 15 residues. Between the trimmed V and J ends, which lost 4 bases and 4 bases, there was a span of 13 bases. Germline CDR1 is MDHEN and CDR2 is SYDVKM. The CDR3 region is CASSSDRIFTGELFF. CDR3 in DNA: TGTGCCAGCAGTTCTGACAGGATTTTCACCGGGGAGCTGTTTTTT.

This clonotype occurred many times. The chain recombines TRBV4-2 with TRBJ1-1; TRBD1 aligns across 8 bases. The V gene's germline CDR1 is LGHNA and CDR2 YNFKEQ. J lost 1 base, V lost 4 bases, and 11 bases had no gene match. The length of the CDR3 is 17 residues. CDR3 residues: CASSLSGGGTGNTEAFF. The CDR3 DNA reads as TGTGCCAGCAGCCTCTCCGGTGGTGGGACAGGGAACACTGAAGCTTTCTTT.

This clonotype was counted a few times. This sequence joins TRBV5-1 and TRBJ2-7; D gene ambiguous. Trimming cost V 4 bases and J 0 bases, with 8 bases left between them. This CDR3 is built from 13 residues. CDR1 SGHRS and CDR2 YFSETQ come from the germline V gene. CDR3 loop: CASSLDLSYEQYV. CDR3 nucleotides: TGCGCCAGCAGCCTGGACCTCTCCTACGAGCAGTACGTC.

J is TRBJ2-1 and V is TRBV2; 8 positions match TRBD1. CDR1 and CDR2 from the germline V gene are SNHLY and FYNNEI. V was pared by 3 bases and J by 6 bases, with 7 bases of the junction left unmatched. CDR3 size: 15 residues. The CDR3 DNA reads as TGTGCCAGCAGTGACCACGGACAGGGCCCCAATGAGCAGTTCTTC. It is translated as CASSDHGQGPNEQFF.

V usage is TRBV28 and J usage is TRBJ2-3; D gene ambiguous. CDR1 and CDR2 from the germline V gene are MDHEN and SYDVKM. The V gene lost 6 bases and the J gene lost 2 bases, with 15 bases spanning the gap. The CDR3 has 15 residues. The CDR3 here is CASSPLSGYTDTQYF. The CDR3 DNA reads TGTGCCAGCAGCCCCCTAAGTGGTTACACAGATACGCAGTATTTT.

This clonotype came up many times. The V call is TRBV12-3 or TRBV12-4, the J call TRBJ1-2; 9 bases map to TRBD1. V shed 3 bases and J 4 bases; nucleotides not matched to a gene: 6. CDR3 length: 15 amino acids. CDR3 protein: CASSFGTGFGYGYTF. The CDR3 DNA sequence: TGTGCCAGCAGTTTCGGGACAGGGTTTGGCTATGGCTACACCTTC.

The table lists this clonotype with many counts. The CDR3 DNA reads TGCAGTGCTAAAAAGACAGATATGAACACTGAAGCTTTCTTT. Translating it yields CSAKKTDMNTEAFF. The chain recombines TRBV20-1 with TRBJ1-1, with D perhaps TRBD1 (5 bases). Germline CDR1 and CDR2: DFQATT and SNEGSKA (reference sequence). The CDR3 length is 14 residues. V lost 4 bases and J lost 0, with 12 bases in between.

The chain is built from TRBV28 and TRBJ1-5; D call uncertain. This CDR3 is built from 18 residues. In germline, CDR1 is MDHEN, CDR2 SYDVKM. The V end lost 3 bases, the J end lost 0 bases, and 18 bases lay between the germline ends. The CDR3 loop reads CASSFGMKDPYSNQPQHF. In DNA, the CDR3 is TGTGCCAGCAGTTTCGGGATGAAGGACCCTTATAGCAATCAGCCCCAGCATTTT.

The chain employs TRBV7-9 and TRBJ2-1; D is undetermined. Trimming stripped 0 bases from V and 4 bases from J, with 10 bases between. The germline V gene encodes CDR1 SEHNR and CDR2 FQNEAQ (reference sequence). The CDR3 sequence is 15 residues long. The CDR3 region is CASSLARLGYNEQFF. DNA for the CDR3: TGTGCCAGCAGCTTAGCCCGACTGGGATACAATGAGCAGTTCTTC.

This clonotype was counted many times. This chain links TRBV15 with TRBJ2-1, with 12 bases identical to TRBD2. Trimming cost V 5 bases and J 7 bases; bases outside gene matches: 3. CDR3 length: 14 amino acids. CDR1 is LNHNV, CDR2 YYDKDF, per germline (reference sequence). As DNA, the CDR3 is TGTGCCACCAGCCAGACTAGCGGGAGAAATGAGCAGTTCTTC. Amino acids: CATSQTSGRNEQFF.

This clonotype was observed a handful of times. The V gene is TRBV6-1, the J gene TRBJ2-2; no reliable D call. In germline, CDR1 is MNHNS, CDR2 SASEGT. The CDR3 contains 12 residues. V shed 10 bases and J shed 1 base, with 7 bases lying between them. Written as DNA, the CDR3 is TGTGCCAACCTAGGGAACACCGGGGAGCTGTTTTTT. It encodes CANLGNTGELFF.

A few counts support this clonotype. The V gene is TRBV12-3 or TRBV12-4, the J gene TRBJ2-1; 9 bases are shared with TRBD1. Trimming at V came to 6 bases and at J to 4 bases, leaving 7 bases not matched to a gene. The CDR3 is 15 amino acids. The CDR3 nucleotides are TGTGCCAGCAGGACGACAGGGGGTACTTACAATGAGCAGTTCTTC. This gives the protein CASRTTGGTYNEQFF.

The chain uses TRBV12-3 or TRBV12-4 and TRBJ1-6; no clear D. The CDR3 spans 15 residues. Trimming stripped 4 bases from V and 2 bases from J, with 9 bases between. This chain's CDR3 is CASSYFKTYNSPLHF. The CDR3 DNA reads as TGTGCCAGCAGTTATTTTAAGACCTATAATTCACCCCTCCACTTT.

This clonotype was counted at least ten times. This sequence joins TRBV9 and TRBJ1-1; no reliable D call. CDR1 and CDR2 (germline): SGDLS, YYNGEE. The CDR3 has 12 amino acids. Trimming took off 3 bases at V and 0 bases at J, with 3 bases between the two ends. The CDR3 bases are TGTGCCAGCAGCGCTCTGAACACTGAAGCTTTCTTT. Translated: CASSALNTEAFF.

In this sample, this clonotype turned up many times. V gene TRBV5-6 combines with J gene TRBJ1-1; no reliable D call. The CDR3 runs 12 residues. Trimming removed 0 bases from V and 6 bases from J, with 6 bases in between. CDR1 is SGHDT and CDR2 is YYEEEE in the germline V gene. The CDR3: CASSLAESEAFF. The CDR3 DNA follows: TGTGCCAGCAGCTTGGCGGAATCTGAAGCTTTCTTT.

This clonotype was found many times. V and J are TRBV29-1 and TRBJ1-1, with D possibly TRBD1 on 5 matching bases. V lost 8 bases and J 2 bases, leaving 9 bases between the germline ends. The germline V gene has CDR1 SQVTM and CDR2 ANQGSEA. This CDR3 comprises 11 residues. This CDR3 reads CSWGINTEAFF. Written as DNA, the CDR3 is TGCAGCTGGGGGATCAACACTGAAGCTTTCTTT.

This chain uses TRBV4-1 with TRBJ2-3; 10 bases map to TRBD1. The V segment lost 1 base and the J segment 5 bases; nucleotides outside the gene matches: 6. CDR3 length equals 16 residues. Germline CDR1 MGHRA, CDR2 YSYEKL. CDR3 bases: TGCGCCAGCAGCCAAGCCCGGACAGGGGGGAGAGATACGCAGTATTTT. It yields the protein CASSQARTGGRDTQYF.

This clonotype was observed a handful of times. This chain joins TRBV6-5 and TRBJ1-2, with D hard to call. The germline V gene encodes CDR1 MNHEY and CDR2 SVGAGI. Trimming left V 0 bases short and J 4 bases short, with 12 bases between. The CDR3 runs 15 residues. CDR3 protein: CASSYSASAIYGYTF. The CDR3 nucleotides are TGTGCCAGCAGTTACTCGGCGTCAGCCATCTATGGCTACACCTTC.

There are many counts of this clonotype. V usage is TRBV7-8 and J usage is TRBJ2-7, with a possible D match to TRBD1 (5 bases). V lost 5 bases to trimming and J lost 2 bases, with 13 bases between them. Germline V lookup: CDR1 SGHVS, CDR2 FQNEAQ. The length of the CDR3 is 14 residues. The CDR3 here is CASSPSDTPYEQYV. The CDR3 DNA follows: TGTGCCAGCAGCCCGTCGGACACCCCCTACGAGCAGTACGTC.

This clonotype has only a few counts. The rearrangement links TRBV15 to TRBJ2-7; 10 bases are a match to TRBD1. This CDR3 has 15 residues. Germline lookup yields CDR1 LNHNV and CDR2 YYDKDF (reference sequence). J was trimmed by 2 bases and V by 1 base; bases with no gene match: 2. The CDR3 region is CATSRGTGGPYEQYF. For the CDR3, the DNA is TGTGCCACCAGCAGAGGGACAGGGGGGCCCTACGAGCAGTACTTC.

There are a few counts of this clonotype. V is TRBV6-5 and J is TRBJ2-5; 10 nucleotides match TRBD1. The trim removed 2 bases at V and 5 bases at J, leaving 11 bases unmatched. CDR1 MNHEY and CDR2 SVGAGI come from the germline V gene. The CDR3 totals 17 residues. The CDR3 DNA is TGTGCCAGCAGTTACGGGACAGGGGCCTCGGGACTTGAGACCCAGTACTTC. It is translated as CASSYGTGASGLETQYF.

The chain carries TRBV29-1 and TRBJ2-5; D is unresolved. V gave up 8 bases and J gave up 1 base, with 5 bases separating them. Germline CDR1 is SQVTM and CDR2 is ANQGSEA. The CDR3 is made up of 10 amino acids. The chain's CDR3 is CSIVQETQYF. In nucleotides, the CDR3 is TGCAGCATTGTCCAAGAGACCCAGTACTTC.